These 9 T cell receptor beta chains originate from one sample sequenced in a study of tumor and adjacent non-tumor tissue in lung cancer. No cell sorting was done before RNA was extracted from the tissue. The library came from three nested PCR rounds adapted from ARM-PCR protocols. TCRdb re-analysed the multiplex PCR reads in MiXCR, keeping a single row per CDR3 protein. The sample carries tens of thousands of distinct CDR3 sequences, 55% to 85% recorded once. The specimen was lung tumor tissue. These receptors were obtained from a man aged 55 to 70 with non-small cell lung cancer.

On this clonotype: The germline gene is not matched at one end of the junction; a read error may be the cause. V gene TRBV6-1 combines with J gene TRBJ2-7; tentative D call: TRBD2 (5 bases). Germline assignment: CDR1 MNHNS and CDR2 SASEGT. This CDR3 spans 14 amino acids. The CDR3 nucleotides are TGTGCCAGCAGTGGGGCAAGTGCACCTACCCGCGGGCACTTC. This translates into CASSGASAPTRGHF.

In regard to this clonotype: The conserved phenylalanine or tryptophan is not found at the CDR3 terminus, so this likely reflects a read error. The gene calls are TRBV6-5 and TRBJ2-3, with 8 bases identical to TRBD2. Germline lookup yields CDR1 MNHEY and CDR2 SVGAGI. The V segment lost 5 bases and the J segment 5 bases; nucleotides outside the gene matches: 9. The CDR3 covers 15 residues. The CDR3 here is CASSRASGRIDTQYL. The CDR3 DNA reads as TGTGCCAGCAGTAGGGCTAGCGGGCGGATAGATACGCAGTATTTA.

The count of this clonotype is one. A junction end diverges from the germline sequence, so it may reflect a read error. The chain joins TRBV7-9 to TRBJ2-7; 11 bases line up with TRBD2. This CDR3 comprises 16 residues. Per germline, CDR1 SEHNR and CDR2 FQNEAQ (reference sequence). The CDR3 sequence: CASSARETSGTYKQYF. The CDR3 DNA sequence: TGTGCCAGCAGCGCCCGTGAGACTAGCGGGACCTACAAGCAGTACTTC.

This clonotype was recorded a few times. A much larger clone lies a single base off, so this may be a read error. The CDR3, as DNA: TGTGTTAGTGGTTTGGAACAATCCGGGTTCTACTCTAGCACAGATACGCAGTATTTT. This sequence encodes CVSGLEQSGFYSSTDTQYF. The J gene is TRBJ2-3, the V gene TRBV12-5; D not resolved. Germline CDR1 is LGHNT and CDR2 is FRNRAP. CDR3 size: 19 residues.

This clonotype came up a few times. The chain recombines TRBV14 with TRBJ2-3; 9 bases align to TRBD1. The V gene end was trimmed by 4 bases and the J gene end by 11 bases; junction bases not matched to a gene: 4. Germline V gives CDR1 SGHDN, CDR2 FVKESK. The CDR3 runs 12 residues. In DNA form, the CDR3 reads TGTGCCAGCAGCCCGGGACAGGGTATGCAGTATTTT. It codes for CASSPGQGMQYF.

On this clonotype itself: One junction end does not reproduce the germline sequence, and a read error may be involved. V gene TRBV10-3 combines with J gene TRBJ2-2; the D is unclear. This CDR3 comprises 13 residues. The germline V gene encodes CDR1 ENHRY and CDR2 SYGVKD. CDR3 sequence: CAIIAENPGELFF. The CDR3 DNA sequence: TGTGCCATCATTGCGGAGAACCCCGGGGAGCTGTTTTTT.

A word on this clonotype: The junction departs from germline at one end; a sequencing error may be responsible. The DNA for the CDR3 is TGTGCCGGCAGCTTCTGGACAGGATTCGCCGGAAACACCATATATTTT. Translating it yields CAGSFWTGFAGNTIYF. V and J are TRBV11-1 and TRBJ1-3, with 7 positions matching TRBD1. The CDR3 contains 16 residues. Germline-derived CDR1 and CDR2 are SGHAT and FQDESV (reference sequence).

Details on this clonotype: This could be a read error, since a much larger clone is one nucleotide away. This rearrangement joins TRBV30 to TRBJ2-2; TRBD1 or TRBD2 may be the D gene (5 bases each). The germline gives CDR1 GTSNPN, CDR2 SVGIG (reference sequence). The V gene lost 4 bases and the J gene lost 5 bases, with 17 bases spanning the gap. CDR3 length equals 15 residues. The chain's CDR3 is CAWIPGQGMTGELFF. As DNA, the CDR3 is TGTGCCTGGATCCCGGGGCAGGGCATGACCGGGGAGCTGTTTTTT. The whole variable domain, filled in from reference TRBV30 and TRBJ2-2, reads SQTIHQWPATLVQPVGSPLSLECTVEGTSNPNLYWYRQAAGRGLQLLFYSVGIGQISSEVPQNLSASRPQDRQFILSSKKLLLSDSGFYLCAWIPGQGMTGELFFGEGSRLTVL.

Notes on this clonotype: Being one base from a much bigger clone, this may be a read error. The J gene is TRBJ1-1, the V gene TRBV29-1, with D possibly being TRBD1 (6 bases). The germline CDR1 and CDR2 sequences are SQVTM and ANQGSEA. The length of the CDR3 is 13 residues. DNA for the CDR3: TGCAGCGTTGAATTGGGGGCGGACAATGAAGCTTACTTT. It yields the protein CSVELGADNEAYF. The full variable domain, completed using reference TRBV29-1 and TRBJ1-1, is SAVISQKPSRDICQRGTSLTIQCQVDSQVTMMFWYRQQPGQSLTLIATANQGSEATYESGFVIDKFPISRPNLTFSTLTVSNMSPEDSSIYLCSVELGADNEAYFGQGTRLTVV.